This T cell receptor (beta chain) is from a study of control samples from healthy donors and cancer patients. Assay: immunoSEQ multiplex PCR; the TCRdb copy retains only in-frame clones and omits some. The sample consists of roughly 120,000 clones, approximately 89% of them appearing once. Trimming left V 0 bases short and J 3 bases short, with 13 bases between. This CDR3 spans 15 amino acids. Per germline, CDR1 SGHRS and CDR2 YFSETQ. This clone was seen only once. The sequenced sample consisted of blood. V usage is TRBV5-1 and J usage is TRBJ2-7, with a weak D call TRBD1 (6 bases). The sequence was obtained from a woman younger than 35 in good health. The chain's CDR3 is CASSLGHREYYEQYF. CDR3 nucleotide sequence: TGCGCCAGCAGCTTGGGGCACAGGGAATACTACGAGCAGTACTTC.